Presented here are 14 T cell receptor beta chains from one specimen sequenced in a study of T-cell reconstitution after alpha-beta-depleted transplantation in children. The TCRbeta library incorporated unique molecular identifiers. TCRdb itself ran the PCR reads through MiXCR, one entry per CDR3 protein. The table lists approximately 240,000 distinct CDR3 sequences, about 8.8% of them singletons. The input for sequencing was PBMCs from the stem cell graft donor, taken from the stem cell graft. All receptors derive from a human donor who donated a stem cell graft to a child with SCID.

This clonotype was detected a few times. CDR3 bases: TGTGCCAGCAGCGCCCGAGGGGGAGGGGGAAGCACTGAAGCTTTCTTT. As protein: CASSARGGGGSTEAFF. This chain joins TRBV7-2 and TRBJ1-1; perhaps TRBD1 as D (6 bases). Germline CDR1 is SGHTA and CDR2 is FQGNSA. Trimming shortened V by 5 bases and J by 4 bases, and 20 bases separated the two germline ends. The CDR3 has 16 amino acids.

This clonotype was observed many times. The V call is TRBV20-1, the J call TRBJ2-3; 12 positions agree with TRBD2. With V trimmed by 6 bases and J by 3 bases, 10 bases remained unmatched. Per germline, CDR1 DFQATT and CDR2 SNEGSKA (reference sequence). The CDR3 loop spans 16 amino acids. As DNA, the CDR3 is TGCAGTGCCGCAGCGGCTGGACTAGCGGGGACAGATACGCAGTATTTT. It yields the protein CSAAAAGLAGTDTQYF.

This clonotype occurred many times. This chain joins TRBV20-1 and TRBJ2-3; D possibly corresponds to TRBD2 (6 bases). CDR3 length: 18 amino acids. The germline gives CDR1 DFQATT, CDR2 SNEGSKA (reference sequence). Between the trimmed V and J ends, which lost 0 bases and 4 bases, there was a span of 23 bases. CDR3 DNA sequence: TGCAGTGCTAGAGAGGGGCGCGCGGGGATCCTAATCCCAGATACGCAGTATTTT. Protein product: CSAREGRAGILIPDTQYF.

The sample holds many counts of this clonotype. The rearrangement uses TRBV12-3 or TRBV12-4 and TRBJ1-1, with TRBD1 identical over 8 bases. The V segment lost 7 bases and the J segment 8 bases; nucleotides outside the gene matches: 9. The CDR3 has 13 amino acids. The CDR3 region is CASNLPGTGEAFF. As DNA, the CDR3 is TGTGCCAGCAACCTCCCCGGGACAGGCGAAGCTTTCTTT.

This clonotype was found many times. The gene calls are TRBV6-5 and TRBJ2-1; 7 bases fit TRBD2. The CDR3 has 16 amino acids. V dropped 6 bases and J dropped 4; count of bases not matched to a gene: 12. From germline, CDR1 is MNHEY and CDR2 SVGAGI. CDR3: CASSPLLAGVYNEQFF. As DNA, the CDR3 is TGTGCCAGCAGCCCCCTTCTCGCGGGGGTATACAATGAGCAGTTCTTC.

This clonotype occurred many times. The rearrangement links TRBV20-1 to TRBJ2-7, with a possible D match to TRBD2 (6 bases). The CDR3 contains 18 residues. Trimming cost V 0 bases and J 4 bases, with 25 bases left between them. From germline, CDR1 is DFQATT and CDR2 SNEGSKA (reference sequence). The CDR3 loop is CSAREAWGPNRGTYEQYF. The CDR3, as DNA: TGCAGTGCTAGAGAGGCTTGGGGACCCAATCGGGGGACTTACGAGCAGTACTTC.

The J gene is TRBJ2-5, the V gene TRBV7-9; unclear D gene. The CDR3 runs to 12 residues. V was pared by 4 bases and J by 0 bases, with 3 bases between. Germline V gene lookup returns CDR1 SEHNR and CDR2 FQNEAQ (reference sequence). CDR3 region: CASSSHQETQYF. CDR3 DNA sequence: TGTGCCAGCAGCTCCCACCAAGAGACCCAGTACTTC.

This clonotype was recorded many times. This chain joins TRBV2 and TRBJ2-5, with D maybe TRBD1 (6 bases). CDR3 length: 16 residues. CDR1 and CDR2 (germline): SNHLY, FYNNEI. V lost 3 bases, J lost 2 bases, and 16 bases lay in between. This CDR3 is CASSDVTGPPQETQYF. For the CDR3, the DNA is TGTGCCAGCAGTGACGTGACAGGTCCTCCTCAAGAGACCCAGTACTTC.

Many counts were recorded for this clonotype. The J gene is TRBJ1-1, the V gene TRBV12-3 or TRBV12-4; 8 bases align to TRBD1. V was pared by 3 bases and J by 1 base, with 4 bases of the junction left unmatched. The CDR3 spans 15 residues. The CDR3, as DNA: TGTGCCAGCAGTTTCCGGACAGGGTCGAACACTGAAGCTTTCTTT. Its protein is CASSFRTGSNTEAFF.

This clonotype was seen at least ten times. The rearrangement links TRBV7-8 to TRBJ2-1; 11 bases align to TRBD2. With 2 bases clipped from V and 0 bases from J, the junction kept 9 bases outside the gene matches. This CDR3 spans 19 amino acids. Germline lookup yields CDR1 SGHVS and CDR2 FQNEAQ. This CDR3 reads CASSLLAGGLILSYNEQFF. The CDR3 DNA reads TGTGCCAGCAGCTTATTAGCGGGGGGGCTAATCCTCTCCTACAATGAGCAGTTCTTC. Full variable domain (missing parts from reference TRBV7-8 and TRBJ2-1): GAGVSQSPRYKVAKRGQDVALRCDPISGHVSLFWYQQALGQGPEFLTYFQNEAQLDKSGLPSDRFFAERPEGSVSTLKIQRTQQEDSAVYLCASSLLAGGLILSYNEQFFGPGTRLTVL.

This clonotype showed up many times. CDR3 bases: TGTGCCAGCAGCTTGAGACTAGCGGGGGTTTCCAATGAGCAGTTCTTC. Translated, it gives CASSLRLAGVSNEQFF. The V and J genes are TRBV5-5 and TRBJ2-1, with TRBD2 matching 12 bases. Germline V CDR1 and CDR2: SGHKS, YYEKEE (reference sequence). The CDR3 is 16 amino acids. Losses at the gene ends were 1 base for V and 6 bases for J; bases not matched to a gene: 5.

At least ten counts were recorded for this clonotype. V is TRBV20-1 and J is TRBJ1-2; D gene uncertain. V shed 0 bases and J shed 8 bases, with 16 bases lying between them. This CDR3 is 14 amino acids long. Germline V gives CDR1 DFQATT, CDR2 SNEGSKA (reference sequence). Here the CDR3 reads CSARDGVRVDGYTF. The CDR3 DNA reads as TGCAGTGCTAGAGATGGAGTAAGGGTGGACGGCTACACCTTC.

This clonotype was observed many times. V and J are TRBV15 and TRBJ2-7, with TRBD1 identical over 9 bases. Germline V CDR1 and CDR2: LNHNV, YYDKDF (reference sequence). The CDR3 extends over 16 amino acids. V gave up 0 bases and J gave up 5 bases; unmatched junction bases: 8. The CDR3: CATSRDWDRDTHEQYF. The DNA of the CDR3 is TGTGCCACCAGCAGAGACTGGGACAGGGATACCCACGAGCAGTACTTC.

This clonotype was seen many times. The genes are TRBV12-3 or TRBV12-4 and TRBJ2-3; D might be TRBD2 (5 bases). The V gene lost 2 bases and the J gene lost 0 bases, with 9 bases spanning the gap. The CDR3 covers 15 residues. CDR3 amino acids: CASSLRGISTDTQYF. For the CDR3, the DNA is TGTGCCAGCAGTTTACGGGGAATTAGCACAGATACGCAGTATTTT.